This T cell receptor beta chain was obtained from a study of cytomegalovirus exposure and HLA in healthy donors. The overall study: A previous analysis identified 117 million unique TCR beta sequences derived from about 180 million T cells.

Both 60 Vbeta primers and 13 Jbeta primers went into the PCR. Sequenced by immunoSEQ multiplex PCR; TCRdb stores in-frame clones only, minus some. The repertoire includes 150,000 to 200,000 clones, more than 65% of them detected once, and 9% to 10% sits in the top ten. The CDR3 has 13 amino acids. The germline gives CDR1 SGHDT, CDR2 YYEEEE. The V and J ends lost 5 bases and 2 bases respectively, with 10 bases between them. Sequenced input: PBMCs. This clonotype was sampled from a man younger than 35 in good health and CMV-seropositive. The genes are TRBV5-6 and TRBJ1-2; no firm D call. Here the CDR3 reads CASRGQINYGYTF. CDR3 nucleotide sequence: TGTGCCAGCAGGGGCCAGATAAACTATGGCTACACCTTC.